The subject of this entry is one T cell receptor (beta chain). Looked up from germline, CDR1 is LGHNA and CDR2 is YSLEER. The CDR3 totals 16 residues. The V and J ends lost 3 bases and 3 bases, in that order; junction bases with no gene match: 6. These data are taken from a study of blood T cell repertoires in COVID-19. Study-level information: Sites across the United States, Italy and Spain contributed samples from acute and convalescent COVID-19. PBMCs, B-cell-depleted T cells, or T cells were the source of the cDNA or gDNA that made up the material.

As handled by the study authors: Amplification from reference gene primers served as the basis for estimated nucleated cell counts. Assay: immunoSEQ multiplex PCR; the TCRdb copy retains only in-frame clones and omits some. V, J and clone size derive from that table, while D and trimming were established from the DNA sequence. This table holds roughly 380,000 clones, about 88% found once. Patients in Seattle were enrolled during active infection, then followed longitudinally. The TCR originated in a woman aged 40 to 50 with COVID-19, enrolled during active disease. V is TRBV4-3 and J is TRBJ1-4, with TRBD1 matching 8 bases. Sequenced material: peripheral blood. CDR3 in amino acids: CASSQGDRPSNEKLFF. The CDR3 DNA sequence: TGCGCCAGCAGCCAGGGGGACAGGCCCTCTAATGAAAAACTGTTTTTT.